This TCR beta chain was recorded in a study of cytomegalovirus exposure and HLA in healthy donors. The primer mix had 60 Vbeta and 13 Jbeta primers. TCRdb's copy holds only in-frame clones and misses some; the assay was immunoSEQ multiplex PCR. The data hold over 150,000 clones, with approximately 81% observed a single time. Germline V CDR1 and CDR2: SGDLS, YYNGEE. V dropped 3 bases and J dropped 0 bases, with 12 bases sitting between them. CDR3 length equals 16 residues. Sequencing was done on a sample of PBMCs. This receptor was obtained from a woman aged 25 to 39 in good health and CMV-seropositive. V usage is TRBV9 and J usage is TRBJ1-4; TRBD1 might be the D (5 bases). CDR3 residues: CASSGDSGATNEKLFF. The CDR3 nucleotides are TGTGCCAGCAGCGGAGACTCGGGGGCAACTAATGAAAAACTGTTTTTT.